These T cell receptor beta chains were read from a single sample in a study of cytomegalovirus exposure and HLA in healthy donors. Sequenced by immunoSEQ multiplex PCR; TCRdb stores in-frame clones only, minus some. This sample yields approximately 160,000 clones, of which around 80% are seen a single time; 4.5% belongs to the top ten. Material: PBMCs. These receptors all come from a woman between 50 and 59 years old in good health and CMV-seropositive. Each CDR3 is given with its conserved first and last residue. The D gene is left open where the match is weak. Rows may omit the clone size; those that give it use once, few, many or a size class.

j_call | v_call | cdr3_length | d_call | clone_size | cdr3_nt | cdr3_aa
TRBJ2-5 | TRBV5-4 | 13 | TRBD1 | . | TGTGCCAGCAGCACAGGGGACCAAGAGACCCAGTACTTC | CASSTGDQETQYF
TRBJ2-2 | TRBV9 | 15 | TRBD1 | . | TGTGCCAGCAGCGCCGGACAGGGATCGGCCGGGGAGCTGTTTTTT | CASSAGQGSAGELFF
TRBJ2-7 | TRBV7-8 | 16 | TRBD2 | . | TGTGCCAGCAGCGCGAGACTAGCGGTGGGACCCTACGAGCAGTACTTC | CASSARLAVGPYEQYF
TRBJ1-2 | TRBV28 | 11 | . | . | TGTGCCAGCTCTTGGGGGGGTGGCTACACCTTC | CASSWGGGYTF
TRBJ1-2 | TRBV5-5 | 14 | . | once | TGTGCCAGCACCCGTCCGGGGGACAACTATGGCTACACCTTC | CASTRPGDNYGYTF
TRBJ1-4 | TRBV6-5 | 15 | . | few | TGTGCCAGCAGTTACTCAGGAGAAAGCGGGGAAAAACTGTTTTTT | CASSYSGESGEKLFF
TRBJ1-5 | TRBV27 | 13 | . | . | TGTGCCAGCAAAACACAGGGAAATCAGCCCCAGCATTTT | CASKTQGNQPQHF
TRBJ2-3 | TRBV5-8 | 14 | . | once | TGTGCCAGCAGCTCCCGCGGTCGGAGAGATACGCAGTATTTT | CASSSRGRRDTQYF
TRBJ2-5 | TRBV11-1 | 15 | . | . | TGTGCCAGCAGCTCCCGGGACACCTTCGAAGAGACCCAGTACTTC | CASSSRDTFEETQYF
TRBJ2-4 | TRBV5-4 | 16 | TRBD2 | . | TGTGCCAGCAGTGGGAGGCCGGGAGGGGCCAAAAACATTCAGTACTTC | CASSGRPGGAKNIQYF
TRBJ2-2 | TRBV7-2 | 18 | TRBD1 | few | TGTGCCAGCAGCTTAGTCCCGGGACAGGGGAGGGCCACCGGGGAGCTGTTTTTT | CASSLVPGQGRATGELFF
TRBJ1-3 | TRBV6-1 | 12 | . | . | TGTGCCAGCAGTGACCTGTCGGACACCATATATTTT | CASSDLSDTIYF
TRBJ1-4 | TRBV7-9 | 14 | . | . | TGTGCCAGCACCGAACTCACGGTCGGGGAAAAACTGTTTTTT | CASTELTVGEKLFF
TRBJ1-6 | TRBV2 | 16 | . | . | TGTGCCAGCAGTGAATTAGGGGCAGGGGTTAATTCACCCCTCCACTTT | CASSELGAGVNSPLHF
TRBJ1-2 | TRBV10-3 | 15 | TRBD1 | once | TGTGCCAGCAACCTTGGGACAGGGTATGACTATGGCTACACCTTC | CASNLGTGYDYGYTF
TRBJ2-7 | TRBV27 | 14 | TRBD2 | . | TGTGCCAGCAGTTTAGTAGCGGGAGGTTACGAGCAGTACTTC | CASSLVAGGYEQYF
TRBJ2-7 | TRBV6-4 | 17 | TRBD2 | once | TGTGCCAGCAGTGACTCGGGGACTAGCGGGAGACAGGCCGAGCAGTACTTC | CASSDSGTSGRQAEQYF
TRBJ2-7 | TRBV5-1 | 15 | TRBD1 | . | TGCGCCAGCAGCTTCTCCGGGACAGGGGAGTCCGAGCAGTACTTC | CASSFSGTGESEQYF
TRBJ2-7 | TRBV10-1 | 11 | . | . | TGCGCCAGCAGCGTCGACGGGAGGCAGTACTTC | CASSVDGRQYF
TRBJ1-5 | TRBV6-1 | 16 | TRBD1 | few | TGTGCCAGCAGTGCTTCCGGGACAGATACCAATCAGCCCCAGCATTTT | CASSASGTDTNQPQHF
TRBJ1-6 | TRBV15 | 15 | . | . | TGTGCCACCAGCCCGCGAGCACTTCCTAATTCACCCCTCCACTTT | CATSPRALPNSPLHF
TRBJ1-4 | TRBV6-4 | 14 | TRBD1 | once | TGTGCCAGCAGTGAGCTCGCTACAGGGGGAAAACTGTTTTTT | CASSELATGGKLFF
TRBJ2-1 | TRBV5-1 | 15 | TRBD2 | . | TGCGCCAGCAGCTTGGTCCCAGCGGGATACAATGAGCAGTTCTTC | CASSLVPAGYNEQFF
TRBJ1-2 | TRBV14 | 13 | . | few | TGTGCCAGCAGCCAAAACAGACGCTATGGCTACACCTTC | CASSQNRRYGYTF
TRBJ2-5 | TRBV7-3 | 15 | . | . | TGTGCCAGCAGCTTCTTAGGGGGGGCCGATGAGACCCAGTACTTC | CASSFLGGADETQYF
TRBJ2-1 | TRBV5-1 | 16 | TRBD2 | . | TGCGCCAGCAGCTTGGAGGGCGGGGGATCCTACAATGAGCAGTTCTTC | CASSLEGGGSYNEQFF
TRBJ2-7 | TRBV27 | 13 | . | . | TGTGCCAGCAGTTCTTTACAGGGACGCGAGCAGTACTTC | CASSSLQGREQYF
TRBJ1-4 | TRBV4-3 | 15 | TRBD1 | . | TGCGCCAGCAGCCAAGAGAACAGGGGGCTTGAAAAACTGTTTTTT | CASSQENRGLEKLFF
TRBJ1-1 | TRBV14 | 14 | . | . | TGTGCCAGCAGCCACCTGGGGCGCGACACTGAAGCTTTCTTT | CASSHLGRDTEAFF
TRBJ2-7 | TRBV9 | 11 | . | . | TGTGCCAGCAGCGCATCCTACGAGCAGTACTTC | CASSASYEQYF
TRBJ2-2 | TRBV7-9 | 15 | TRBD2 | once | TGTGCCAGCAGCTTCCCCCGGACTAGCGACGGGGAGCTGTTTTTT | CASSFPRTSDGELFF
TRBJ2-7 | TRBV29-1 | 16 | TRBD2 | . | TGCAGCCTCGTTTTAACTAGCGGGAGCGGCTCCTACGAGCAGTACTTC | CSLVLTSGSGSYEQYF
TRBJ2-7 | TRBV29-1 | 17 | . | . | TGCAGCGTCAATCTGAGGGCCTCCGGGACATCAACCTACGAGCAGTACTTC | CSVNLRASGTSTYEQYF
TRBJ2-2 | TRBV19 | 17 | TRBD2 | . | TGTGCCAGTACAGACGGGGCGGGAGGGCGTGACACCGGGGAGCTGTTTTTT | CASTDGAGGRDTGELFF
TRBJ2-7 | TRBV18 | 17 | TRBD2 | . | TGTGCCAGCTCACCACCATTTCGGGGCGGGAGGGTCTACGAGCAGTACTTC | CASSPPFRGGRVYEQYF
TRBJ2-7 | TRBV7-4 | 12 | . | . | TGTGCCAGCAGCCCTCGACTTTACGAGCAGTACTTC | CASSPRLYEQYF
TRBJ2-3 | TRBV7-9 | 18 | TRBD2 | . | TGTGCCAGCAGCTTAGCGGGTAGGGCTAGCGGGGTCACAGATACGCAGTATTTT | CASSLAGRASGVTDTQYF
TRBJ2-7 | TRBV6-5 | 13 | TRBD1 | . | TGTGCCAGCAGCAAGGACAGGGAATACGAGCAGTACTTC | CASSKDREYEQYF
TRBJ1-2 | TRBV19 | 15 | TRBD1 | . | TGTGCCAGTAGTATCCTTTCGACAGGGGGCGAGGGCTACACCTTC | CASSILSTGGEGYTF
TRBJ2-2 | TRBV7-3 | 14 | . | . | TGTGCCAGCAGCCGTGACAGGAACACCGGGGAGCTGTTTTTT | CASSRDRNTGELFF
TRBJ1-1 | TRBV5-6 | 14 | . | . | TGTGCCAGCAGCTTGGGAGGGGGGAACACTGAAGCTTTCTTT | CASSLGGGNTEAFF
TRBJ2-3 | TRBV18 | 12 | . | . | TGTGCCAGCTCCCGGACTCGGGATACGCAGTATTTT | CASSRTRDTQYF
TRBJ1-5 | TRBV5-8 | 13 | TRBD1 | . | TGTGCCAGCAGCCGGGACAGGGGAGAGCCCCAGCATTTT | CASSRDRGEPQHF
TRBJ1-4 | TRBV7-2 | 14 | . | . | TGTGCCAGCAGCTTCGACGGGTATAATGAAAAACTGTTTTTT | CASSFDGYNEKLFF
TRBJ2-7 | TRBV4-3 | 15 | TRBD1 | few | TGCGCCAGCAGCCTCCGGACAGGGGGCACCTACGAGCAGTACTTC | CASSLRTGGTYEQYF
TRBJ2-2 | TRBV5-5 | 16 | TRBD2 | . | TGTGCCAGCAGCGCCCAACTAGCGGGGGTCACCGGGGAGCTGTTTTTT | CASSAQLAGVTGELFF
TRBJ1-4 | TRBV18 | 13 | . | . | TGTGCCAGCTCAAACAGGGAAAATGAAAAACTGTTTTTT | CASSNRENEKLFF
TRBJ1-1 | TRBV7-2 | 14 | . | . | TGTGCCAGCAGCTTAGCGCCCCCCTATACTGAAGCTTTCTTT | CASSLAPPYTEAFF
TRBJ2-5 | TRBV10-3 | 12 | TRBD2 | . | TGTGCCATCAAAGCGGGAGAAGAGACCCAGTACTTC | CAIKAGEETQYF
TRBJ1-1 | TRBV29-1 | 13 | . | . | TGCAGCGTTACCCGGGGGGGGAACACTGAAGCTTTCTTT | CSVTRGGNTEAFF
TRBJ1-2 | TRBV27 | 16 | TRBD1 | . | TGTGCCAGCAGTGCCGGGACAGGGGTTTTCTACTATGGCTACACCTTC | CASSAGTGVFYYGYTF
TRBJ1-4 | TRBV18 | 17 | . | . | TGTGCCAGCTCACCACGATCTCGCCAGGCGGGATATGAAAAACTGTTTTTT | CASSPRSRQAGYEKLFF
TRBJ2-7 | TRBV5-1 | 15 | . | . | TGCGCCAGCAGCTCTGGGACCCCCCGGGGAGGCGAGCAGTACTTC | CASSSGTPRGGEQYF
TRBJ2-7 | TRBV29-1 | 14 | TRBD1 | . | TGCAGCCCCAAGGCGGGGACAGGGGCCTACGAGCAGTACTTC | CSPKAGTGAYEQYF
TRBJ1-1 | TRBV7-9 | 17 | . | . | TGTGCCAGCAGCCCCCCCCTTTGGGAGGGGAGGAACACTGAAGCTTTCTTT | CASSPPLWEGRNTEAFF
TRBJ2-7 | TRBV28 | 14 | TRBD1 | . | TGTGCCAGCAGGGGACAGGGGGGCCTGGGAGAGCAGTACTTC | CASRGQGGLGEQYF
TRBJ2-3 | TRBV5-1 | 14 | . | . | TGCGCCAGCAGCTCGGGACTGGCTGGAGATACGCAGTATTTT | CASSSGLAGDTQYF